The 26 T cell receptor beta chains presented below share a single source sample, sequenced in a study of T cells in Graves' hyperthyroidism and ophthalmopathy. TCR beta CDR3 regions were amplified from RNA. TCR CDR3 underwent first-round RT-PCR with the HTBI primer set. Using its own MiXCR run on the multiplex PCR reads, TCRdb lists one record per CDR3 protein. The table lists roughly 420,000 distinct CDR3 sequences, around 13% of them singletons. Material: blood. These receptors all stem from a woman aged 18-30 years with Graves' hyperthyroidism.

This clonotype appeared many times. The rearrangement links TRBV28 to TRBJ1-2; TRBD1 might be the D (6 bases). Germline V CDR1 and CDR2: MDHEN, SYDVKM. The V gene lost 7 bases and the J gene lost 2 bases, with 29 bases spanning the gap. The CDR3 runs to 19 residues. In nucleotides, the CDR3 is TGTGCCAGCACCACGGGGTGGGGGACACCTCGACCTATAAACTATGGCTACACCTTC. This encodes CASTTGWGTPRPINYGYTF.

This chain joins TRBV2 and TRBJ2-2; D may be TRBD2 (5 bases). Germline V lookup: CDR1 SNHLY, CDR2 FYNNEI. This CDR3 is 15 amino acids long. Trimming took off 5 bases at V and 6 bases at J, with 16 bases between the two ends. The CDR3 DNA reads as TGTGCCAGCAGTTCAGAATCGGGCGGGTCCGGGGAGCTGTTTTTT. Translation: CASSSESGGSGELFF. The full variable domain, completed using reference TRBV2 and TRBJ2-2, is EPEVTQTPSHQVTQMGQEVILRCVPISNHLYFYWYRQILGQKVEFLVSFYNNEISEKSEIFDDQFSVERPDGSNFTLKIRSTKLEDSAMYFCASSSESGGSGELFFGEGSRLTVL.

Ten or more counts support this clonotype. The chain recombines TRBV10-1 with TRBJ2-5; 11 positions agree with TRBD2. Trimming removed 4 bases from V and 4 bases from J; junction bases left unmatched: 5. The CDR3 extends over 15 amino acids. Germline V CDR1 and CDR2: WNHNN, SYGVQD (reference sequence). CDR3 amino acids: CASSGGLAGRETQYF. The DNA for the CDR3 is TGCGCCAGCAGTGGCGGACTAGCGGGCAGAGAGACCCAGTACTTC.

This clonotype was seen at least ten times. V and J are TRBV2 and TRBJ2-3, with 10 bases identical to TRBD2. Germline values: CDR1 SNHLY, CDR2 FYNNEI. Trimming removed 6 bases from V and 6 bases from J; junction bases left unmatched: 9. This CDR3 is 15 amino acids long. The CDR3 DNA sequence: TGTGCCAGCAGCCGGTTAGCGGGAGGTGCGGATACGCAGTATTTT. Translating gives CASSRLAGGADTQYF.

The V call is TRBV14, the J call TRBJ1-2; D possibly corresponds to TRBD1 (5 bases). The V gene lost 0 bases and the J gene lost 4 bases, with 9 bases spanning the gap. CDR1 is SGHDN, CDR2 FVKESK, per germline. This CDR3 is built from 14 residues. Written as DNA, the CDR3 is TGTGCCAGCAGCCAAGAGCAGGGTGCCTATGGCTACACCTTC. It specifies CASSQEQGAYGYTF.

This chain links TRBV19 with TRBJ1-2, with TRBD1 as a possible D gene (6 bases). The CDR3 contains 14 residues. With 3 bases removed from V and 3 bases from J, the gap between germline ends came to 11 bases. The germline V gene encodes CDR1 LNHDA and CDR2 SQIVND (reference sequence). For the CDR3, the DNA is TGTGCCAGTAGTATGGGGGCAGATTACTATGGCTACACCTTC. Its protein is CASSMGADYYGYTF.

This clonotype was picked up many times. This chain connects TRBV2 to TRBJ1-4, with D uncertain. Germline CDR1 SNHLY, CDR2 FYNNEI. Trimming stripped 5 bases from V and 4 bases from J, with 11 bases between. The CDR3 loop spans 14 amino acids. The CDR3, as DNA: TGTGCCAGCAGTCGGTTTCCCGATAATGAAAAACTGTTTTTT. This encodes CASSRFPDNEKLFF.

This clonotype was recorded many times. The genes are TRBV2 and TRBJ1-5; the D gene is possibly TRBD1 (5 bases). This CDR3 spans 14 amino acids. V dropped 7 bases and J dropped 4 bases, with 14 bases sitting between them. Germline V gives CDR1 SNHLY, CDR2 FYNNEI. The CDR3 bases are TGTGCCAGCAACCCTGCGGGGGGTAATCAGCCCCAGCATTTT. Its translation is CASNPAGGNQPQHF.

The chain combines TRBV7-8 with TRBJ2-1, with D perhaps TRBD1 (5 bases). CDR3 length equals 14 residues. The V end was cut by 5 bases, the J end by 6 bases, with 14 bases between. Germline assignment: CDR1 SGHVS and CDR2 FQNEAQ. The CDR3 DNA reads TGTGCCAGCAGCGCGTTCACAGGCCCCAATGAGCAGTTCTTC. Its protein product is CASSAFTGPNEQFF.

This clonotype was counted at least ten times. The chain joins TRBV28 to TRBJ2-2; D might be TRBD1 (6 bases). V was trimmed by 6 bases and J by 7 bases, leaving 12 bases between them. The CDR3 consists of 13 residues. Per the germline V gene, CDR1 is MDHEN and CDR2 is SYDVKM. This CDR3 reads CASSRTGIGELFF. As DNA, the CDR3 is TGTGCCAGCAGCCGAACAGGGATCGGGGAGCTGTTTTTT.

This clonotype was counted at least ten times. The chain recombines TRBV12-3 or TRBV12-4 with TRBJ2-7, with 8 bases lining up with TRBD1. The CDR3 runs 14 residues. V lost 6 bases and J lost 4; bases outside the gene matches: 8. The CDR3 region has the DNA TGTGCCAGCAGCCAGTCAGGGGGCTTTTACGAGCAGTACTTC. This translates into CASSQSGGFYEQYF.

This clonotype was seen repeatedly, ten times or more. The CDR3 region has the DNA TGTGCCTGGAGACGCGCGCGAGATACTGAAGCTTTCTTT. It is translated as CAWRRARDTEAFF. The chain couples TRBV30 to TRBJ1-1; no firm D call. CDR1 and CDR2 (germline): GTSNPN, SVGIG (reference sequence). The CDR3 loop spans 13 amino acids. V gave up 3 bases and J gave up 5 bases, with 13 bases separating them.

This clonotype was picked up many times. The rearrangement joins TRBV18 to TRBJ2-3, with D possibly being TRBD2 (5 bases). Germline V gene lookup returns CDR1 KGHSH and CDR2 LQKENI. V was clipped by 3 bases and J by 2 bases, with 12 bases between them. The CDR3 runs to 15 residues. The CDR3 DNA reads TGTGCCAGCTCACCGGTAGCGCAAAACACAGATACGCAGTATTTT. Its protein product is CASSPVAQNTDTQYF.

The V gene is TRBV5-1, the J gene TRBJ2-5; 14 positions match TRBD2. Germline CDR1 reads SGHRS; CDR2 reads YFSETQ. V trimming: 0 bases; J trimming: 3 bases; junction bases outside the gene matches: 4. This CDR3 region has 17 residues. Written as DNA, the CDR3 is TGCGCCAGCAGCTTGGGCGTGGGACTAGCGGGAGAAGAGACCCAGTACTTC. Residues: CASSLGVGLAGEETQYF.

This clonotype was recorded a few times. This chain uses TRBV19 with TRBJ1-1; D not resolved. The CDR3 contains 15 residues. Trimming stripped 4 bases from V and 3 bases from J, with 15 bases between. Per germline, CDR1 LNHDA and CDR2 SQIVND (reference sequence). The CDR3 reads CASSTRGRVDTEAFF. Written as DNA, the CDR3 is TGTGCCAGTAGTACCCGCGGAAGGGTTGACACTGAAGCTTTCTTT.

The rearrangement uses TRBV12-3 or TRBV12-4 and TRBJ1-3, with 10 nucleotides matching TRBD1. This CDR3 region has 14 residues. Unmatched junction bases numbered 4, after V lost 8 bases and J lost 3 bases. CDR3 DNA sequence: TGTGCCAGCGGGACAGGGGTAGATGGAAACACCATATATTTT. Its translation: CASGTGVDGNTIYF.

The V and J genes are TRBV5-6 and TRBJ1-5; TRBD1 is a possible D gene (6 bases). The CDR3 consists of 16 residues. From germline, CDR1 is SGHDT and CDR2 YYEEEE. V was pared by 3 bases and J by 5 bases, with 18 bases between. CDR3 residues: CASSSLGATGDQPQHF. Here the CDR3 DNA reads TGTGCCAGCAGCTCCCTCGGGGCGACAGGAGATCAGCCCCAGCATTTT.

This rearrangement joins TRBV10-1 to TRBJ2-2, with unresolved D. This CDR3 has 14 amino acids. Trimming stripped 3 bases from V and 4 bases from J, with 9 bases between. CDR1 is WNHNN, CDR2 SYGVQD, per germline (reference sequence). The CDR3 region is CASSDLTSTGELFF. The CDR3 DNA reads as TGCGCCAGCAGTGATTTGACATCCACCGGGGAGCTGTTTTTT.

In this sample, this clonotype turned up many times. V usage is TRBV3-1 and J usage is TRBJ2-1; 9 nucleotides match TRBD2. The germline V gene has CDR1 LGHDT and CDR2 YNNKEL (reference sequence). Trimming removed 11 bases from V and 5 bases from J; junction bases left unmatched: 10. This CDR3 has 14 residues. CDR3: CAAGGLAGNNEQFF. Written as DNA, the CDR3 is TGTGCCGCGGGGGGGTTAGCGGGCAACAATGAGCAGTTCTTC.

This clonotype was counted only a few times. This sequence joins TRBV20-1 and TRBJ2-7, with D tentatively TRBD2 (5 bases). Germline CDR1 and CDR2: DFQATT and SNEGSKA (reference sequence). CDR3 length: 15 residues. The V end was cut by 0 bases, the J end by 3 bases, with 15 bases between. CDR3 amino acids: CSARDPLARDYEQYF. The CDR3 DNA sequence: TGCAGTGCTAGAGATCCTCTAGCCCGGGACTACGAGCAGTACTTC.

This chain joins TRBV6-1 and TRBJ2-3, with TRBD2 identical over 8 bases. The germline V gene encodes CDR1 MNHNS and CDR2 SASEGT. V dropped 2 bases and J dropped 4; count of bases not matched to a gene: 17. This CDR3 region has 19 residues. CDR3 in DNA: TGTGCCAGCAGTGAATACTCCCTATGGCAGCGGGAGATAGCAGATACGCAGTATTTT. Its protein is CASSEYSLWQREIADTQYF.

This clonotype was recorded many times. The chain joins TRBV30 to TRBJ1-1; D ambiguous. With 2 bases removed from V and 0 bases from J, the gap between germline ends came to 10 bases. CDR1 GTSNPN and CDR2 SVGIG come from the germline V gene (reference sequence). The CDR3 totals 14 residues. The DNA of the CDR3 is TGTGCCTGGAGTAGGGTGGCAATGAACACTGAAGCTTTCTTT. Translated: CAWSRVAMNTEAFF. Variable domain in full (rest from reference TRBV30 and TRBJ1-1): SQTIHQWPATLVQPVGSPLSLECTVEGTSNPNLYWYRQAAGRGLQLLFYSVGIGQISSEVPQNLSASRPQDRQFILSSKKLLLSDSGFYLCAWSRVAMNTEAFFGQGTRLTVV.

The chain recombines TRBV9 with TRBJ2-7; D might be TRBD1 or TRBD2, each matching 5 bases. The ends were cut back, 4 bases at V and 7 bases at J, with 18 bases in the middle. Germline CDR1 SGDLS, CDR2 YYNGEE. This CDR3 has 14 residues. This CDR3 is CASSPGDLRGEQYF. The DNA for the CDR3 is TGTGCCAGCAGCCCTGGGGACCTTAGAGGGGAGCAGTACTTC.

This clonotype was seen repeatedly, ten times or more. The gene calls are TRBV19 and TRBJ2-1, with D perhaps assigned TRBD1 or TRBD2 (5 bases each). The V and J ends lost 0 bases and 4 bases respectively, with 10 bases between them. Germline V lookup: CDR1 LNHDA, CDR2 SQIVND (reference sequence). The CDR3 covers 15 residues. This CDR3 reads CASSIEGTQYNEQFF. Written as DNA, the CDR3 is TGTGCCAGTAGTATAGAAGGGACCCAGTACAATGAGCAGTTCTTC.

This clonotype occurred many times. The genes are TRBV28 and TRBJ1-1, with D perhaps matching TRBD1 (5 bases). CDR3 length: 15 residues. Deletions cut 6 bases from V and 5 bases from J, with 19 bases between. The germline V gene encodes CDR1 MDHEN and CDR2 SYDVKM. DNA for the CDR3: TGTGCCAGCAGCTCCTTAGTCGGGGCGAGGACTGAAGCTTTCTTT. Amino acid sequence: CASSSLVGARTEAFF.

This clonotype has at least ten counts. This rearrangement joins TRBV18 to TRBJ2-2; D gene uncertain. The CDR3 is made up of 15 amino acids. Trimming took off 3 bases at V and 1 base at J, with 9 bases between the two ends. CDR1 KGHSH and CDR2 LQKENI come from the germline V gene. CDR3 residues: CASSPSTLNTGELFF. The CDR3 nucleotides read TGTGCCAGCTCACCCTCGACTTTGAACACCGGGGAGCTGTTTTTT.